This TCR beta chain originates from a study of cytomegalovirus exposure and HLA in healthy donors. The germline gives CDR1 SGDLS, CDR2 YYNGEE. The CDR3 has 15 amino acids. Trimming removed 0 bases at V and 0 bases at J, with 10 bases between. Notes on the study in general: Rarity marked most TCR sequences, yet some public TCRs occurred in many donors. Diagnosis of cytomegalovirus status made by the classifier reportedly showed high specificity and sensitivity.

While the first cohort had some 700 subjects, the donors belonged to the separate validation cohort of 120 subjects. The protocol was immunoSEQ multiplex PCR, while the TCRdb copy is restricted to in-frame clones and leaves out a portion. This repertoire shows around 300,000 clones, roughly 90% found once; its top ten account for over 0.85%. Regarding this clone: Its antigen remains unknown.

This chain connects TRBV9 to TRBJ2-7; D is undetermined. The sequence derives from a young woman in good health and CMV-seronegative. Sequencing was carried out using PBMCs. The CDR3 spells CASSVGTTSSYEQYF. In DNA, the CDR3 is TGTGCCAGCAGCGTAGGTACTACGAGCTCCTACGAGCAGTACTTC.